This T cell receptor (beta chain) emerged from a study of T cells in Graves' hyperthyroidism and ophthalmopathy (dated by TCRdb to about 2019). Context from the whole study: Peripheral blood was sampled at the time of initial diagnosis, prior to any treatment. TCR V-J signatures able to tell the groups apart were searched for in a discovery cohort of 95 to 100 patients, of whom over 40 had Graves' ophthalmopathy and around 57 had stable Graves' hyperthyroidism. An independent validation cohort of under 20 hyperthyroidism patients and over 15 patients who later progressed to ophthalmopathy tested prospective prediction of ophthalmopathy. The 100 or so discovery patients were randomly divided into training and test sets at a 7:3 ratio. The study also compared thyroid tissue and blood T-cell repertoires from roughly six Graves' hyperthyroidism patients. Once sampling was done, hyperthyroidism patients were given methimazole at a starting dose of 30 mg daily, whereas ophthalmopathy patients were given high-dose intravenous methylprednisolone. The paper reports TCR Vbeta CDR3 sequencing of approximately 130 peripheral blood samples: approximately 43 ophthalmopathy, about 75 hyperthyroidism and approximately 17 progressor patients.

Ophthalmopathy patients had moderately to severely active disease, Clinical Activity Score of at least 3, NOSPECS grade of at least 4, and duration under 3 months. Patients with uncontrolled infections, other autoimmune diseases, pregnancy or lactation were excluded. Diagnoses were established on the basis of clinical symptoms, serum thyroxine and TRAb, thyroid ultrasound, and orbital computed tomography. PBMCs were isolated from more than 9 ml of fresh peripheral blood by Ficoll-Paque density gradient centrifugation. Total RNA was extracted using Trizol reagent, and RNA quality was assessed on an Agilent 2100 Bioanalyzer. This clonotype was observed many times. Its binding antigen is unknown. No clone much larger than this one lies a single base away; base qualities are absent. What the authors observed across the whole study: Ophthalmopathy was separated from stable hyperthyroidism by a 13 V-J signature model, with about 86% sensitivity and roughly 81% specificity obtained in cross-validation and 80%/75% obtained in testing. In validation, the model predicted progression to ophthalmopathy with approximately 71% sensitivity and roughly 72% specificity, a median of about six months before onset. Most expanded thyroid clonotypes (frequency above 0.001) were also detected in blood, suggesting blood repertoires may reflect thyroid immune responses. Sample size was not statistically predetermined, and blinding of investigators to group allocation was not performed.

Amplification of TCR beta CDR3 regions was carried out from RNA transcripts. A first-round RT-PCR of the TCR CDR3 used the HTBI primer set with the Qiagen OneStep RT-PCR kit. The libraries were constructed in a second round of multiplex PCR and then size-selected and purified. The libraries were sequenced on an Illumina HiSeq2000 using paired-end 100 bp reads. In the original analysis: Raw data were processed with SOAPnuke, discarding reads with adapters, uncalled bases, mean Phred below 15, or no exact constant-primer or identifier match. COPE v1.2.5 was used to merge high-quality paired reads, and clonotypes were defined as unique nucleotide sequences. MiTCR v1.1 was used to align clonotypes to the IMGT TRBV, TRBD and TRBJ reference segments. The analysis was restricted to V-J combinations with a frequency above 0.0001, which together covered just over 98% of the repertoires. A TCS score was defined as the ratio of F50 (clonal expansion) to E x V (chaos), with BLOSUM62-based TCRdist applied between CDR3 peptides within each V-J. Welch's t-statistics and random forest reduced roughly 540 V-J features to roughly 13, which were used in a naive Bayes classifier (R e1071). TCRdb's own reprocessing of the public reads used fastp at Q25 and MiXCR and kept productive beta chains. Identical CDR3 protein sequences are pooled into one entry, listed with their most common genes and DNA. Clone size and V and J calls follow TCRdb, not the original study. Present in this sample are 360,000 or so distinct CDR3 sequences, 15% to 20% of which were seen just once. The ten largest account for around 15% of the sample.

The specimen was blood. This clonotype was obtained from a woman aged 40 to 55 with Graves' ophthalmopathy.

The nucleotide sequence is TGTGCCAGCTCACCACTGAGGGGACATTCCAGCGAGCAGTACTTC. Its translation reads: CASSPLRGHSSEQYF. The chain couples TRBV18 to TRBJ2-7; perhaps TRBD1 is the D gene, with 6 bases matching. Via the germline V gene, CDR1 is KGHSH and CDR2 LQKENI. A distance of 16 bases separates the germline ends of V and J, which lose 1 base and 6 bases respectively. The CDR3, from cysteine to phenylalanine, totals 15 residues. The sequence is cut down to CDR3 DNA, 45 bases in frame from base 1. Reference TRBV18 and TRBJ2-7 genes cover what lies past the CDR3, so the full variable domain is NAGVMQNPRHLVRRRGQEARLRCSPMKGHSHVYWYRQLPEEGLKFMVYLQKENIIDESGMPKERFSAEFPKEGPSILRIQQVVRGDSAAYFCASSPLRGHSSEQYFGPGTRLTVT.